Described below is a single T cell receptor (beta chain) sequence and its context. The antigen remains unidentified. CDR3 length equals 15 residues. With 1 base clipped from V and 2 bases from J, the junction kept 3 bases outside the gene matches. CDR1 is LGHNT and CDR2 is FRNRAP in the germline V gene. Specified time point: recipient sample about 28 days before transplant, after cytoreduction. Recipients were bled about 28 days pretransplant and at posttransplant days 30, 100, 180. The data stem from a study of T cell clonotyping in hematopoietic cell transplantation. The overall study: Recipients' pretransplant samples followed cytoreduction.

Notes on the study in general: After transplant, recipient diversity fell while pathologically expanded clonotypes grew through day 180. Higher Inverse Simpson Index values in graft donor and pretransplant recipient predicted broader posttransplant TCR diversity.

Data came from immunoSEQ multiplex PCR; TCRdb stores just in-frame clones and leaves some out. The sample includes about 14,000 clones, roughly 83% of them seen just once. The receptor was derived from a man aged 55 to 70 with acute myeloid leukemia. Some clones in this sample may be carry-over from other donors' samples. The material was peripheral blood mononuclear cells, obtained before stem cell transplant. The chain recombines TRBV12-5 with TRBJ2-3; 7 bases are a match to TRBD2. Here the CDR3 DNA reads TGTGCTAGTGGTTTGGGGCGGGGGACCACAGATACGCAGTATTTT. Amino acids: CASGLGRGTTDTQYF.